This T cell receptor delta chain was identified during a study of gamma-delta chains in newborns, infants, children. Study information: Innate gammadelta T cells reportedly expand polyclonally right after birth, driven by microbial exposure, per the title.

TCRdb made new clone calls on the reads using CATT. The sample consists of 7,500 or so delta-chain clones, roughly 10% of them appearing once. This clone has a handful of counts. The CDR3 loop spans 16 amino acids. From germline, CDR1 is GEAIGNYY and CDR2 EKD. The V segment lost 3 bases and the J segment 0 bases; nucleotides outside the gene matches: 6. This sequence originates from a child who was a newborn, infant or young child, either healthy, febrile or measles-vaccinated (not recorded which). Source material: blood. This chain uses TRDV2 with TRDJ1; 10 positions match TRDD3. CDR3 sequence reads: CACDQLGDAYTDKLIF. CDR3 bases: TGTGCCTGTGACCAACTGGGGGATGCATACACCGATAAACTCATCTTT.